Each of the 13 T cell receptor beta chains below was sequenced from the same sample in a study of CD8 T cells in Susac syndrome. RNA, at roughly 0.45 to 1 ug, was reverse transcribed with random hexamers. TCRdb called the immunoSEQ multiplex PCR reads again in MiXCR, with one record for every CDR3 protein. Among 170,000 or so distinct CDR3 sequences listed, around 94% were seen once. Material: CD4+ T cells from PBMCs. These receptor sequences come from a human donor with Susac syndrome.

J is TRBJ2-7 and V is TRBV30; D gene uncertain. This CDR3 comprises 12 residues. V dropped 3 bases and J dropped 0 bases, with 6 bases sitting between them. Looked up from germline, CDR1 is GTSNPN and CDR2 is SVGIG (reference sequence). The CDR3 protein is CAWRRISYEQYF. The CDR3 DNA reads TGTGCCTGGAGAAGAATCTCCTACGAGCAGTACTTC. The variable domain in full, with the rest retrieved from reference TRBV30 and TRBJ2-7, is SQTIHQWPATLVQPVGSPLSLECTVEGTSNPNLYWYRQAAGRGLQLLFYSVGIGQISSEVPQNLSASRPQDRQFILSSKKLLLSDSGFYLCAWRRISYEQYFGPGTRLTVT.

The gene calls are TRBV19 and TRBJ1-2; the match to TRBD1 covers 9 bases. There are 16 residues in the CDR3. The germline CDR1 and CDR2 sequences are LNHDA and SQIVND (reference sequence). The J segment lost 5 bases and the V segment lost 3 bases, leaving 10 bases of the junction unmatched. The CDR3 region is CASSIGDRVRNYGYTF. CDR3 nucleotide sequence: TGTGCCAGTAGTATCGGGGACAGGGTCCGAAATTATGGCTACACCTTC.

Note on this clonotype: An end of the junction does not agree with germline; a read error may underlie this. The chain couples TRBV7-9 to TRBJ2-1, with a tentative D call TRBD1 (6 bases). Germline V CDR1 and CDR2: SEHNR, FQNEAQ (reference sequence). The CDR3 length is 13 residues. CDR3 DNA sequence: TGTGCCAGCAGCTCACCCTGGGACAATGGGCAGTTCTTC. Its translation is CASSSPWDNGQFF.

The genes are TRBV7-9 and TRBJ1-1, with D hard to call. The V end lost 2 bases, the J end lost 7 bases, and 8 bases lay between the germline ends. This CDR3 comprises 12 residues. Looked up from germline, CDR1 is SEHNR and CDR2 is FQNEAQ (reference sequence). The DNA for the CDR3 is TGTGCCAGCAGCTTAACGGTGGGTGAAGCTTTCTTT. Protein product: CASSLTVGEAFF.

Only a few counts were recorded for this clonotype. This sequence joins TRBV3-1 and TRBJ2-7; no definite D call. The CDR3 sequence is 13 residues long. V dropped 0 bases and J dropped 3 bases, with 6 bases sitting between them. CDR1 and CDR2 from the germline V gene are LGHDT and YNNKEL (reference sequence). Here the CDR3 DNA reads TGTGCCAGCAGCCAAGATATTAGCTACGAGCAGTACTTC. Translating gives CASSQDISYEQYF.

The chain has TRBV12-3 or TRBV12-4 and TRBJ2-1; 11 bases map to TRBD2. V lost 3 bases and J lost 0; bases outside the gene matches: 19. The CDR3 is made up of 22 amino acids. The CDR3 protein is CASSFRRPRLAGPRGSYNEQFF. Here the CDR3 DNA reads TGTGCCAGCAGTTTTAGGAGGCCTAGACTAGCGGGACCCCGTGGCTCCTACAATGAGCAGTTCTTC.

The chain is built from TRBV30 and TRBJ1-3, with TRBD1 identical over 7 bases. This CDR3 region has 13 residues. The J segment lost 4 bases and the V segment lost 6 bases, leaving 6 bases of the junction unmatched. The V gene's germline CDR1 is GTSNPN and CDR2 SVGIG (reference sequence). For the CDR3, the DNA is TGTGCCTGCACCCAGGGGGAAGGAAACACCATATATTTT. Its protein product is CACTQGEGNTIYF.

V gene TRBV30 combines with J gene TRBJ1-1, with D unclear. The CDR3 has 12 amino acids. V was pared by 1 base and J by 1 base, with 4 bases between. Per the germline V gene, CDR1 is GTSNPN and CDR2 is SVGIG (reference sequence). The CDR3 loop is CAWSEWNTEAFF. In DNA form, the CDR3 reads TGTGCCTGGAGTGAGTGGAACACTGAAGCTTTCTTT.

This clonotype was seen only once. V and J are TRBV5-1 and TRBJ1-2; D unresolved. Trimming stripped 4 bases from V and 4 bases from J, with 17 bases between. Germline CDR1 reads SGHRS; CDR2 reads YFSETQ. The CDR3 covers 15 residues. In nucleotides, the CDR3 is TGCGCCAGCAGCCTGACCTGGGGTGGAGGCTATGGCTACACCTTC. As protein: CASSLTWGGGYGYTF. The variable domain in full, with the rest retrieved from reference TRBV5-1 and TRBJ1-2, is KAGVTQTPRYLIKTRGQQVTLSCSPISGHRSVSWYQQTPGQGLQFLFEYFSETQRNKGNFPGRFSGRQFSNSRSEMNVSTLELGDSALYLCASSLTWGGGYGYTFGSGTRLTVV.

The gene calls are TRBV20-1 and TRBJ1-1, with 11 bases fitting TRBD1. The V gene end was trimmed by 5 bases and the J gene end by 4 bases; junction bases not matched to a gene: 9. The CDR3 runs 15 residues. CDR1 and CDR2 from the germline V gene are DFQATT and SNEGSKA (reference sequence). Here the CDR3 reads CSARPTGTGGTEAFF. The CDR3 nucleotides read TGCAGTGCTCGGCCCACCGGGACAGGGGGCACTGAAGCTTTCTTT.

The chain has TRBV4-3 and TRBJ2-2, with D unresolved. V lost 1 base to trimming and J lost 0 bases, with 6 bases between them. CDR3 length: 15 amino acids. Germline CDR1 LGHNA, CDR2 YSLEER. The CDR3 region is CASSQARANTGELFF. The CDR3 DNA reads as TGCGCCAGCAGCCAAGCGCGAGCGAACACCGGGGAGCTGTTTTTT.

In this sample, this clonotype turned up a few times. This rearrangement joins TRBV4-2 to TRBJ2-5; 10 positions agree with TRBD2. V lost 1 base, J lost 1 base, and 0 bases stayed unmatched. The CDR3 runs 15 residues. Germline CDR1 LGHNA, CDR2 YNFKEQ. CDR3 sequence reads: CASSQGTSGQETQYF. In DNA, the CDR3 is TGTGCCAGCAGCCAAGGGACTAGCGGCCAAGAGACCCAGTACTTC.

V usage is TRBV7-8 and J usage is TRBJ2-2, with D tentatively TRBD1 (6 bases). V lost 1 base, J lost 11 bases, and 11 bases lay in between. The CDR3 totals 13 residues. The germline V gene encodes CDR1 SGHVS and CDR2 FQNEAQ. CDR3 protein: CASSLGGHPELFF. The CDR3 coding sequence is TGTGCCAGCAGCTTAGGGGGACACCCCGAGCTGTTTTTT.